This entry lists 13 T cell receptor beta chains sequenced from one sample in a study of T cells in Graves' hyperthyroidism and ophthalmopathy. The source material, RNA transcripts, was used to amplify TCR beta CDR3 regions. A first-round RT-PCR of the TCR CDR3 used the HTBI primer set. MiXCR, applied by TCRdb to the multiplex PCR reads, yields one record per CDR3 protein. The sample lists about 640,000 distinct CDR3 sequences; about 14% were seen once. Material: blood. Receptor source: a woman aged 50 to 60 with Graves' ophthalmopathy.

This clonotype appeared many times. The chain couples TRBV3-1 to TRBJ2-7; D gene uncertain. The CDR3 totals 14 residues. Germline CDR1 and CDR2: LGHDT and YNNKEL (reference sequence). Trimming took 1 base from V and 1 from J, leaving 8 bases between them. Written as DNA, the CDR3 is TGTGCCAGCAGCCAAGGAGGCCAGTCCTACGAGCAGTACTTC. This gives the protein CASSQGGQSYEQYF.

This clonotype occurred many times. CDR3 nucleotides: TGTGCCAGCAGCTTAGCGACGGTTTCGGGTGAAGCTTTCTTT. Translating gives CASSLATVSGEAFF. The V and J genes are TRBV11-1 and TRBJ1-1, with no clear D. Deletions cut 0 bases from V and 7 bases from J, with 12 bases between. The CDR3 extends over 14 amino acids. Germline CDR1 and CDR2: SGHAT and FQDESV (reference sequence).

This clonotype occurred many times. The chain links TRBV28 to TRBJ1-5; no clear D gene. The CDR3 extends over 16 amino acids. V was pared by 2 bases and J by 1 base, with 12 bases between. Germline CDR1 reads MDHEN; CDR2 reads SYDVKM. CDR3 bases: TGTGCCAGCAGTTTAGTTTGGGGAGAGAGCAATCAGCCCCAGCATTTT. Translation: CASSLVWGESNQPQHF. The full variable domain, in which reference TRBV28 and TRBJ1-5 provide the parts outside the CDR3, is DVKVTQSSRYLVKRTGEKVFLECVQDMDHENMFWYRQDPGLGLRLIYFSYDVKMKEKGDIPEGYSVSREKKERFSLILESASTNQTSMYLCASSLVWGESNQPQHFGDGTRLSIL.

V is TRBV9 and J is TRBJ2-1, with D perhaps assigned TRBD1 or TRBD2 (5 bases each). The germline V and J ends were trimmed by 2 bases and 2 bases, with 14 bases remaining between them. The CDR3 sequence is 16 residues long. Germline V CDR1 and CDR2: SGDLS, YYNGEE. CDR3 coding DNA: TGTGCCAGCAGCGTTCAGGACGGGACCGCCTACAATGAGCAGTTCTTC. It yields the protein CASSVQDGTAYNEQFF. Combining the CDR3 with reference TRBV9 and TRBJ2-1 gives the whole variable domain DSGVTQTPKHLITATGQRVTLRCSPRSGDLSVYWYQQSLDQGLQFLIQYYNGEERAKGNILERFSAQQFPDLHSELNLSSLELGDSALYFCASSVQDGTAYNEQFFGPGTRLTVL.

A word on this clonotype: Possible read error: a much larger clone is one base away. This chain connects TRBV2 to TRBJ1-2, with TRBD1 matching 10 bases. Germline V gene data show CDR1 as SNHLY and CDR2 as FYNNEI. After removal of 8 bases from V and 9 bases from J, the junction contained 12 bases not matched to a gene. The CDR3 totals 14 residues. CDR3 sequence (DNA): TGTGCCAGCCGGGACAGGGGCCTCGTGGATAGCTACACCTTC. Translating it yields CASRDRGLVDSYTF.

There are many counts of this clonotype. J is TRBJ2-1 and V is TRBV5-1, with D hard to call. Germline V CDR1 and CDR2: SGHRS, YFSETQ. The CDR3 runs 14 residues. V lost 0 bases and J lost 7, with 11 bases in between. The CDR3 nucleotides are TGCGCCAGCAGCTTGGCCCTATTAGTAAATGAGCAGTTCTTC. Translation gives CASSLALLVNEQFF.

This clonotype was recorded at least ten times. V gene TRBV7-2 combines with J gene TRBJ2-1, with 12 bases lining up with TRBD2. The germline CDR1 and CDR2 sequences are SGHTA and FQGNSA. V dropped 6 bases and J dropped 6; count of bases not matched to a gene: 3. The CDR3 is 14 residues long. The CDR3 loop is CASRTSGRFNEQFF. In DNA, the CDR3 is TGTGCCAGCAGGACTAGCGGGAGATTCAATGAGCAGTTCTTC.

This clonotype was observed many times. Written as DNA, the CDR3 is TGTGCCAGCAGCTTAGAGCTAGCGACCGCCTACGAGCAGTACTTC. This codes for CASSLELATAYEQYF. V is TRBV11-2 and J is TRBJ2-7; D is perhaps TRBD2 (6 bases). The CDR3 is 15 amino acids. V lost 0 bases and J lost 2, with 11 bases in between. Germline values: CDR1 SGHAT, CDR2 FQNNGV.

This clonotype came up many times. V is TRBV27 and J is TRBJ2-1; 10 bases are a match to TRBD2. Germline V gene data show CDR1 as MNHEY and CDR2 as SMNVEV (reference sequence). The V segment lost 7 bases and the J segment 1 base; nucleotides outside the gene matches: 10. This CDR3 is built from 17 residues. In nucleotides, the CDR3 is TGTGCCAGCAAGCCGGGACTAGCGACCGAATCCTACAATGAGCAGTTCTTC. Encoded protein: CASKPGLATESYNEQFF.

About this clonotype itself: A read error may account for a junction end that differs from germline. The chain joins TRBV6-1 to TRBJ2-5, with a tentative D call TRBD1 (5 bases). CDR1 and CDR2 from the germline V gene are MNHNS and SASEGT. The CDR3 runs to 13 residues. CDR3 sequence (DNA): TGTGCCAGAAGTGTAGACAGACAAGAGACCCAGTACTTC. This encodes CARSVDRQETQYF.

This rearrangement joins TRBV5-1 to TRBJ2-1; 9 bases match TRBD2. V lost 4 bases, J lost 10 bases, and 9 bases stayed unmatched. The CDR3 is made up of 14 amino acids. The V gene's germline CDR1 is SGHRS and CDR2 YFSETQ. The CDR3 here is CASSPDAGGKEQFF. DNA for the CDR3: TGCGCCAGCAGCCCGGACGCGGGAGGGAAAGAGCAGTTCTTC.

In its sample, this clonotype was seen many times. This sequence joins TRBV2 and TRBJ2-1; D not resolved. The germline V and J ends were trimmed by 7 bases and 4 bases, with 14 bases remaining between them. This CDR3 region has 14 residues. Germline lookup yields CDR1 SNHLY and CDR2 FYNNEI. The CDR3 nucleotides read TGTGCCAGCACGCCGGAGATAGTGTACAATGAGCAGTTCTTC. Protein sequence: CASTPEIVYNEQFF.

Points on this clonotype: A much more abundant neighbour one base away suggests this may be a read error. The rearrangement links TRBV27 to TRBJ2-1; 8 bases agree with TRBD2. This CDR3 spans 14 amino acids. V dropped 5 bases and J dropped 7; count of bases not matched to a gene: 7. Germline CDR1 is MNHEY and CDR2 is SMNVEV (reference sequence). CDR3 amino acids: CASSREGRGNEQFF. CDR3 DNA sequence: TGTGCCAGCAGTCGGGAGGGCCGGGGGAATGAGCAGTTCTTC.